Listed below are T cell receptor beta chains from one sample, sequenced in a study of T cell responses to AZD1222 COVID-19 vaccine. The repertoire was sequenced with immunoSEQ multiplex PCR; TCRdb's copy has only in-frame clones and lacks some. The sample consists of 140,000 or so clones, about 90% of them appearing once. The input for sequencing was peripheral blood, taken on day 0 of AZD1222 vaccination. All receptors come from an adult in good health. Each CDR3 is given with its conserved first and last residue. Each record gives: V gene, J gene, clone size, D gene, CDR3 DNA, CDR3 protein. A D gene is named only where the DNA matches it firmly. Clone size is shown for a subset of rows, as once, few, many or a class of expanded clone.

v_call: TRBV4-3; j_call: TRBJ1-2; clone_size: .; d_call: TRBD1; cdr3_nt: TGCGCCAGCAGCCAGCCACAGGGGAATGGCTACACCTTC; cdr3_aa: CASSQPQGNGYTF
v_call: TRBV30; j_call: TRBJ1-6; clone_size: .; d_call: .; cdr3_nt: TGTGCCTGGAGTCGCTCGCGATCACCCCTCCACTTT; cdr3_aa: CAWSRSRSPLHF
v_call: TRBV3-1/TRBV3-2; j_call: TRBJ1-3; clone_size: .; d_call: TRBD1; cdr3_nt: TGTGGGACAGGGGCAAACGGAAACACCATATATTTT; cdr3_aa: CGTGANGNTIYF
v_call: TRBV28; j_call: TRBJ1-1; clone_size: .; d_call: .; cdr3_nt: TGTGCCAGCATTCTAACCGGGGGCCAGGAAGCTTTCTTT; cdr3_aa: CASILTGGQEAFF
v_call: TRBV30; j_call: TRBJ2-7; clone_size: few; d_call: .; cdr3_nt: TGTGCCTGGAGTGTACTTGGCGGGGCCGACTACGAGCAGTACTTC; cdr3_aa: CAWSVLGGADYEQYF
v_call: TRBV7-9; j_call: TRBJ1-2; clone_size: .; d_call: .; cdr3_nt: TGTGCCAGCAGCTTTATCTCCAGAACAGGTGAACCAACTGCCTATGGCTACACCTTC; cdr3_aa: CASSFISRTGEPTAYGYTF
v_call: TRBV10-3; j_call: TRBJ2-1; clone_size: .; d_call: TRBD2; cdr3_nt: TGTGCCATCAACGGGGGACTAGCGGGTAATGAGCAGTTCTTC; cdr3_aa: CAINGGLAGNEQFF
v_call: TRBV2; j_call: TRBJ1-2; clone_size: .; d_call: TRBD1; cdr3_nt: TGTGCCAGCACCTTGGACAGGGGAGATAGAGCCTTC; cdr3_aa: CASTLDRGDRAF
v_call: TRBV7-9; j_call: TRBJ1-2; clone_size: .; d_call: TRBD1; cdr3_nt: TGTGCCAGCACCTACGGGACAGGCGAAGGCGGCTACACCTTC; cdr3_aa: CASTYGTGEGGYTF
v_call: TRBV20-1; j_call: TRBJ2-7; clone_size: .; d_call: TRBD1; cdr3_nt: TGCAGTGCTGGTGGATCCGGGACAGGGAGTCTGTACGAGCAGTACTTC; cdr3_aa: CSAGGSGTGSLYEQYF
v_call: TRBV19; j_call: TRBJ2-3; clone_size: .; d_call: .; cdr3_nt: TGTGCCAGTAGTTGGTCGTTTGGGGCACCCACAGATACGCAGTATTTT; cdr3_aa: CASSWSFGAPTDTQYF
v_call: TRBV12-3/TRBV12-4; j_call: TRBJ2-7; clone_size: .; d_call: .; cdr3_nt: TGTGCCAGCAGTTCACATTACGAGCAGTACTTC; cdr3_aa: CASSSHYEQYF
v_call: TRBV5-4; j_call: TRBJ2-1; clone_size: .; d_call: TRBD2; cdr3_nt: TGTGCCAGCAGCGGGGGCTCTAGCGGGCCATATAATGAGCAGTTCTTC; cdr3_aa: CASSGGSSGPYNEQFF
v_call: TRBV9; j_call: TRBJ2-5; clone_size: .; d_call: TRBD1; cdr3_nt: TGTGCCAGCTCTCGTGAGGGACAGGGGAAAGGAACCCAGTACTTC; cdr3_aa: CASSREGQGKGTQYF
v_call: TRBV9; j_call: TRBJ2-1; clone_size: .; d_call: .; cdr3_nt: TGTGCCAGCAGCGTATCGGGAGAGCCATATGAGCAGTTCTTC; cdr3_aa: CASSVSGEPYEQFF
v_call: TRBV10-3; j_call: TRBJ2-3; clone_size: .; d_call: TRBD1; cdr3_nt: TGTGCCATCAGTAGGACAGGTCAATACACAGATACGCAGTATTTT; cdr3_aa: CAISRTGQYTDTQYF
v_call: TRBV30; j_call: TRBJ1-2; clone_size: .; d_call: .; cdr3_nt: TGTGCCTGGAGTCCTCTTCGTGGCTACACCTTC; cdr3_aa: CAWSPLRGYTF
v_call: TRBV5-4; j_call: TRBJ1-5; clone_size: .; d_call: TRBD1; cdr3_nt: TGTGCCAGCAGCTTACAGGGACAGATTATGCCCCAGCATTTT; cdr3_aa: CASSLQGQIMPQHF
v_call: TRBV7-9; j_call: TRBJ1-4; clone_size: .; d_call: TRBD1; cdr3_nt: TGTGCCAGCAGCTTGTTGGCAGGGGGGAATGAAAAACTGTTTTTT; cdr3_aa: CASSLLAGGNEKLFF
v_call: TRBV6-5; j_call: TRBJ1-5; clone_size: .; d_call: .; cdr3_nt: TGTGCCAGCAGTTTTGGAAGAGAACGGCCCCAGCATTTT; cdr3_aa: CASSFGRERPQHF
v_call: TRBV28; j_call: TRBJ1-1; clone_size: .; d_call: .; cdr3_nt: TGTGCCGCCATCTCGGCAGCGGTCACTGAAGCTTTCTTT; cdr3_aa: CAAISAAVTEAFF
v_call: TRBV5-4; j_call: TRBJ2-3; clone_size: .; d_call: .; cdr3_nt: TGTGCCAGCAGCTTAGCTGCGCCGGATACGCAGTATTTT; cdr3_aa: CASSLAAPDTQYF
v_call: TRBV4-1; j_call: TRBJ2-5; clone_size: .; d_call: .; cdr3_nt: TGCGCCAGCAGCCAACTGACGGGAGAGACCCAGTACTTC; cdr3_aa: CASSQLTGETQYF
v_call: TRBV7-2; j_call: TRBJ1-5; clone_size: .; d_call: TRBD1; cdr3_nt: TGTGCCAGCAGCCCGGACAGGGGCCAGCCCCAGCATTTT; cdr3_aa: CASSPDRGQPQHF
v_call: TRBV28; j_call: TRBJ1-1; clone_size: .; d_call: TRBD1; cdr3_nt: TGTGCCAGCAGTGCATTACAGGGGGCCACTGAAGCTTTCTTT; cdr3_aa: CASSALQGATEAFF
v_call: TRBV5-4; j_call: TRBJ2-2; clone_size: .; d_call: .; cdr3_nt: TGTGCCAGCAACCCCCGGGGGGCAGGGCCGAACACCGGGGAGCTGTTTTTT; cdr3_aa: CASNPRGAGPNTGELFF
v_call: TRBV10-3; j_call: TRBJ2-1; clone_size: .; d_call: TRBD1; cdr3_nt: TGTGCCATCGCCGGGACAGGGGTTTCCAATGAGCAGTTCTTC; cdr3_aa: CAIAGTGVSNEQFF
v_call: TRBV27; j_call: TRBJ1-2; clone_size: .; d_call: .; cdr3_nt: TGTGCCACTAAGGGGACCGCTAACTATGGCTACACCTTC; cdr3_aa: CATKGTANYGYTF
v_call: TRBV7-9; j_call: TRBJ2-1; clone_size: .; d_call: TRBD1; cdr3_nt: TGTGCCAGCGAATACAGGGGAAATGAGCAGTTCTTC; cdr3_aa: CASEYRGNEQFF
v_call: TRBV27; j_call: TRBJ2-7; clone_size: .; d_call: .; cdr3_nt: TGTGCCAGCAGTCCCCTAAAACATTACGAGCAGTACTTC; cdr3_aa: CASSPLKHYEQYF
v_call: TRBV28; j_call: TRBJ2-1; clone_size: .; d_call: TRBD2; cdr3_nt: TGTGCCAGCAGCCATAGGACTAGCGGGTTATACAATGAGCAGTTCTTC; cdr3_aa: CASSHRTSGLYNEQFF
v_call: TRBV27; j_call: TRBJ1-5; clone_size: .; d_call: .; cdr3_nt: TGTGCCAGCAGCGGACCCGGTAATCAGCCCCAGCATTTT; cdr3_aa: CASSGPGNQPQHF
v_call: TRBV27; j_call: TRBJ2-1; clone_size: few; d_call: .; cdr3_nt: TGTGCCAGCGGGAGAAGCGGATACAATGAGCAGTTCTTC; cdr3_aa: CASGRSGYNEQFF
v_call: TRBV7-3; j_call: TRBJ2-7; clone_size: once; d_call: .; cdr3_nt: TGTGCCAGCAGCTTACTCGCGGGTCTGGGTTACGAGCAGTACTTC; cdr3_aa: CASSLLAGLGYEQYF
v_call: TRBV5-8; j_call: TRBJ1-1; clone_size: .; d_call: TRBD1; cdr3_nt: TGTGCCAGCAGCTCCTTGGGACAGAAGAACACTGAAGCTTTCTTT; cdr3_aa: CASSSLGQKNTEAFF
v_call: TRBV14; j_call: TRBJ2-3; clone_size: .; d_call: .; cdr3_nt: TGTGCCAGCAGCCATGCAGATACGCAGTATTTT; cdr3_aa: CASSHADTQYF
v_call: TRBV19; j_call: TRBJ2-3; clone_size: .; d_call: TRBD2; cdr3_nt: TGTGCCAGTAGTACCCCGGGACTAGCGGGACGCACAGATACGCAGTATTTT; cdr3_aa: CASSTPGLAGRTDTQYF
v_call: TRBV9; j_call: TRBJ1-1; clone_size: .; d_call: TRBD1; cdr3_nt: TGTGCCAGCAGCGTAGATGAAGGCAGGGGGATGACTGAAGCTTTCTTT; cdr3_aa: CASSVDEGRGMTEAFF
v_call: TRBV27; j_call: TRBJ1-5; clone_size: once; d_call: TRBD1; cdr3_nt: TGTGCCAGCAGTTTATTCGGACAGGACAATCAGCCCCAGCATTTT; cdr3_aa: CASSLFGQDNQPQHF
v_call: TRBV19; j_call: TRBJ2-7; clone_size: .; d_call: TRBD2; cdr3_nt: TGTGCCAGTAGTTTACGACTAGCAGTCGAGCAGTACTTC; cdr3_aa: CASSLRLAVEQYF
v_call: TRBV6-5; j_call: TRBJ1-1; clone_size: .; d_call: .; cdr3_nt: TGTGCCAGCAGTTACTACCGGGACGTCAAAACTGAAGCTTTCTTT; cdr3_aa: CASSYYRDVKTEAFF
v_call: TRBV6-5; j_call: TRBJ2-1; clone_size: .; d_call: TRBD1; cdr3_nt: TGTGCCAGCAAAGGGGGACAGATCACCTACAATGAGCAGTTCTTC; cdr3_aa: CASKGGQITYNEQFF
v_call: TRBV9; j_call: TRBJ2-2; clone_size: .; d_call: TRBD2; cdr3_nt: TGTGCCAGCAGCGTAGGGGGCGGGAGGAACACCGGGGAGCTGTTTTTT; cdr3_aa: CASSVGGGRNTGELFF
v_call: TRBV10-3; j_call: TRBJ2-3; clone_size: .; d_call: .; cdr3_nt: TGTGCCATCAGGGGGGCGGGACTGAACACAGATACGCAGTATTTT; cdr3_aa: CAIRGAGLNTDTQYF
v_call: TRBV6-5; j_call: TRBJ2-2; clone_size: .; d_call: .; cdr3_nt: TGTGCCAGCAGTTATGGAGGCACCGGGGAGCTGTTTTTT; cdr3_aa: CASSYGGTGELFF
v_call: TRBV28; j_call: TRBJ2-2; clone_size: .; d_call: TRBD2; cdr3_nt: TGTGCCAGCAGTGCGGGAGGGCGGACCGGGGAGCTGTTTTTT; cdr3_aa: CASSAGGRTGELFF
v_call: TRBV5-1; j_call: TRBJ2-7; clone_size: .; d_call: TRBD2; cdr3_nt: TGCGCCAGCAGCTTGGCTAGCGGGAACTACGAGCAGTACTTC; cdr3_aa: CASSLASGNYEQYF
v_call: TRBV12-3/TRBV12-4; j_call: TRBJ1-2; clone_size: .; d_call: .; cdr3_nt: TGTGCCAGCAGTTTCGCCGAGGCGCTGGGCTACACCTTC; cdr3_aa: CASSFAEALGYTF
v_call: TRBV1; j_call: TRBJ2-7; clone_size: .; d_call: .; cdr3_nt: TGCACCAGCAGCCAAGAAGGGGACTATTCCTACGAGCAGTACTTC; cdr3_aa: CTSSQEGDYSYEQYF
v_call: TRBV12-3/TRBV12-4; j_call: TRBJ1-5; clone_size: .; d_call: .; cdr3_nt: TGTGCCAGCAGTGGGGGACTGAATCAGCCCCAGCATTTT; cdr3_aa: CASSGGLNQPQHF
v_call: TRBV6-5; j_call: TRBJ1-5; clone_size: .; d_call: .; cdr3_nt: TGTGCCAGCAGCCAAGGGGTACGGCAGCCCCAGCATTTT; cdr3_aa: CASSQGVRQPQHF
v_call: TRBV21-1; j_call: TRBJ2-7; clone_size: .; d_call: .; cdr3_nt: TGTGCCAGCAGCAAAAAAGGGACTAGCGCGAGGAGCTCCTACGAGCAGTACTTC; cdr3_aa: CASSKKGTSARSSYEQYF
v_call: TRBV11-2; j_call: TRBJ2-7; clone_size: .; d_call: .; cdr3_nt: TGTGCCAGCAGCCAAGGACACAGCTCCTACGAGCAGTACTTC; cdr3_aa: CASSQGHSSYEQYF